A selection of T cell receptor beta chains follows, all from one sample in a study of blood T cell repertoires in COVID-19. The assay was immunoSEQ multiplex PCR, and TCRdb's table has in-frame clones only and misses some. Of 350,000 to 450,000 clones listed, over 75% are singletons. Input material: peripheral blood. These receptors were obtained from a woman aged 35 to 49 with COVID-19, enrolled during active disease. Each CDR3 is given with its conserved first and last residue. A D gene is named only where the DNA matches it firmly. Clone size appears in some rows only: once, few, many, or a class for an expanded clone.

CASSPLTGGINYGYTF | TGTGCCAGCAGTCCATTGACAGGGGGCATTAACTATGGCTACACCTTC | - | TRBV27 | TRBD1 | TRBJ1-2
CASSLLQNTEAFF | TGTGCCAGCAGCTTATTACAGAACACTGAAGCTTTCTTT | - | TRBV7-3 | - | TRBJ1-1
CATSRGVRDRSYEQYF | TGTGCCACCAGCAGAGGCGTAAGGGACAGGTCCTACGAGCAGTACTTC | - | TRBV15 | TRBD1 | TRBJ2-7
CASSYSPQGSSYEQYF | TGTGCCAGCAGTTACTCCCCACAGGGAAGCTCCTACGAGCAGTACTTC | - | TRBV6-5 | - | TRBJ2-7
CASSYRAQRDYEQFF | TGTGCCAGCAGTTACAGGGCGCAGAGGGATTATGAGCAGTTCTTC | - | TRBV6-5 | - | TRBJ2-1
CASSPTANAGELFF | TGTGCCAGCTCACCAACAGCAAACGCCGGGGAGCTGTTTTTT | - | TRBV18 | - | TRBJ2-2
CASSLRQGNYEQYF | TGTGCCAGCAGCTTGAGACAGGGGAACTACGAGCAGTACTTC | - | TRBV5-5 | TRBD1 | TRBJ2-7
CASSGTGETGELFF | TGTGCCAGCAGCGGGACAGGAGAAACCGGGGAGCTGTTTTTT | - | TRBV6-4 | TRBD1 | TRBJ2-2
CASRTGGYEQYF | TGTGCCAGCCGGACAGGGGGTTACGAGCAGTACTTC | - | TRBV6-5 | TRBD1 | TRBJ2-7
CASSLVGGLYYEQYF | TGTGCCAGCAGTTTAGTCGGGGGGCTTTACTACGAGCAGTACTTC | - | TRBV27 | - | TRBJ2-7
CASSTIPSGRSYEQYF | TGTGCCAGCAGTACGATACCGAGCGGGAGATCCTACGAGCAGTACTTC | - | TRBV28 | TRBD2 | TRBJ2-7
CASSVDLVNTEAFF | TGTGCCAGCAGCGTAGATTTAGTGAACACTGAAGCTTTCTTT | - | TRBV9 | - | TRBJ1-1
CASSRTGLSTEAFF | TGCGCCAGCAGCCGGACAGGGTTGAGCACTGAAGCTTTCTTT | once | TRBV5-1 | TRBD1 | TRBJ1-1
CASSALDRPGYTF | TGTGCCAGCAGCGCCCTGGACAGGCCTGGCTACACCTTC | few | TRBV9 | TRBD1 | TRBJ1-2
CASSSSRTGANYGYTF | TGTGCCAGCAGCTCGTCCCGGACAGGGGCTAACTATGGCTACACCTTC | - | TRBV5-6 | TRBD1 | TRBJ1-2
CSVFSWPGRSYNEQFF | TGCAGCGTGTTCTCATGGCCAGGGAGGTCCTACAATGAGCAGTTCTTC | - | TRBV29-1 | - | TRBJ2-1
CASSIDSQTYNEQFF | TGTGCCAGCAGTATTGACAGTCAAACCTACAATGAGCAGTTCTTC | - | TRBV3-1/TRBV3-2 | - | TRBJ2-1
CASSPPGPTTNEKLFF | TGTGCCAGCTCACCACCGGGGCCAACAACTAATGAAAAACTGTTTTTT | - | TRBV18 | - | TRBJ1-4
CASSPIGRAQREAFF | TGTGCCAGCAGTCCTATTGGCAGGGCCCAACGAGAAGCTTTCTTT | - | TRBV28 | - | TRBJ1-1
CATSRALDRGTYQPQHF | TGTGCCACCAGCAGAGCCCTAGACAGAGGAACCTATCAGCCCCAGCATTTT | - | TRBV15 | - | TRBJ1-5
CASSLLGLRDWDEQFF | TGCGCCAGCAGCTTGCTAGGACTTAGGGATTGGGATGAGCAGTTCTTC | - | TRBV5-1 | - | TRBJ2-1